A single TCR beta chain is shown here with its context. No antigen is known for it. This entry belongs to a study of T cell responses to AZD1222 COVID-19 vaccine. Study findings and constraints: Just a handful of AZD1222 recipients tested seropositive at baseline. A reported finding is that nearly half of spike-specific TCRs target unmutated variant regions. Spike-wide vaccine-associated CD4 TCRs dominated at 160-218 and 743-854.

CDR1 is SGHNT and CDR2 is YYREEE in the germline V gene (reference sequence). Trimming at V came to 6 bases and at J to 1 base, leaving 7 bases not matched to a gene. The CDR3 is 14 amino acids. Data came from immunoSEQ multiplex PCR; TCRdb stores just in-frame clones and leaves some out. Among approximately 150,000 clones listed, about 91% were seen once. The sample in question was peripheral blood, obtained on day 0 of MenACWY control vaccination. This receptor was obtained from an adult in good health. The chain recombines TRBV5-4 with TRBJ2-7; 7 nucleotides align to TRBD1. This CDR3 is CASTRDSLSYEQYF. DNA of the CDR3: TGTGCCAGCACCCGGGACAGCTTATCCTACGAGCAGTACTTC.